This entry lists 28 T cell receptor beta chains sequenced from one sample in a study of shared clonotypes between healthy human individuals. TCRdb's table, derived via immunoSEQ multiplex PCR, lists solely in-frame clones and lacks some. In the table there are some 200,000 clones, over 50% of which are singletons. The specimen sequenced was memory CD4+ T cells sorted from blood. Documented subset: CD45RA-negative fraction. The receptor set was obtained from a man under 40 in good health.

This chain links TRBV7-2 with TRBJ2-2; a weak D match, TRBD2 (5 bases). The V end lost 5 bases, the J end lost 4 bases, and 11 bases lay between the germline ends. CDR1 and CDR2 from the germline V gene are SGHTA and FQGNSA. CDR3 length equals 14 residues. The CDR3 sequence is CASSPDGITGELFF. The DNA for the CDR3 is TGTGCCAGCAGCCCCGACGGGATCACCGGGGAGCTGTTTTTT. Based on the CDR3 plus reference TRBV7-2 and TRBJ2-2, the full variable domain is GAGVSQSPSNKVTEKGKDVELRCDPISGHTALYWYRQSLGQGLEFLIYFQGNSAPDKSGLPSDRFSAERTGGSVSTLTIQRTQQEDSAVYLCASSPDGITGELFFGEGSRLTVL.

The chain joins TRBV6-1 to TRBJ2-7; TRBD1 matches 10 bases. The germline V gene encodes CDR1 MNHNS and CDR2 SASEGT. V trimming: 5 bases; J trimming: 5 bases; junction bases outside the gene matches: 9. This CDR3 contains 15 residues. The CDR3 DNA is TGTGCCAGCAGTAAGACCGGGACAGGGGTCGACGAGCAGTACTTC. Protein: CASSKTGTGVDEQYF.

The V gene is TRBV5-4, the J gene TRBJ2-5; D is possibly TRBD1 (6 bases). This CDR3 is built from 13 residues. The germline V gene has CDR1 SGHNT and CDR2 YYREEE (reference sequence). V was pared by 2 bases and J by 5 bases, with 10 bases between. In DNA, the CDR3 is TGTGCCAGCAGCTTCGGTCAGGGGGAGACCCAGTACTTC. Translated, it gives CASSFGQGETQYF.

The chain recombines TRBV19 with TRBJ2-1, with D hard to call. The V end was cut by 5 bases, the J end by 1 base, with 9 bases between. Germline V gives CDR1 LNHDA, CDR2 SQIVND (reference sequence). This CDR3 has 14 residues. CDR3 bases: TGTGCCAGTAGTCACAGAAATTCCTACAATGAGCAGTTCTTC. This translates into CASSHRNSYNEQFF.

The rearrangement links TRBV10-3 to TRBJ1-1, with D unclear. The CDR3 runs to 13 residues. The V gene's germline CDR1 is ENHRY and CDR2 SYGVKD. V lost 3 bases to trimming and J lost 4 bases, with 9 bases between them. CDR3 DNA sequence: TGTGCCATCAGTGATAGTATCGCCACTGAAGCTTTCTTT. It is translated as CAISDSIATEAFF.

The chain is built from TRBV28 and TRBJ2-5, with TRBD2 matching over 7 bases. CDR1 is MDHEN, CDR2 SYDVKM, per germline. V lost 9 bases, J lost 5 bases, and 6 bases stayed unmatched. CDR3 length: 12 amino acids. This CDR3 reads CASGGVRETQYF. CDR3 sequence (DNA): TGTGCCAGTGGGGGGGTCCGGGAGACCCAGTACTTC. Complete variable domain (other parts from reference TRBV28 and TRBJ2-5): DVKVTQSSRYLVKRTGEKVFLECVQDMDHENMFWYRQDPGLGLRLIYFSYDVKMKEKGDIPEGYSVSREKKERFSLILESASTNQTSMYLCASGGVRETQYFGPGTRLLVL.

This clone came up a few times. CDR3 in DNA: TGTGCCAGTAGTATTAAGGGGTTGGGGACTTCCTTATCCCTACGGCAGTTCTTC. Translating gives CASSIKGLGTSLSLRQFF. This rearrangement joins TRBV19 to TRBJ2-1, with a tentative D call TRBD2 (6 bases). The CDR3 totals 18 residues. V was cut by 3 bases and J by 12 bases, with 30 bases left in between. The germline CDR1 and CDR2 sequences are LNHDA and SQIVND (reference sequence).

The chain recombines TRBV2 with TRBJ1-4, with D perhaps TRBD1 (5 bases). The CDR3 spans 13 residues. Trimming pared 5 bases from V and 8 bases from J, leaving 12 bases between. The germline V gene has CDR1 SNHLY and CDR2 FYNNEI. CDR3 sequence reads: CASSPRTGEKLFF. The CDR3 coding sequence is TGTGCCAGCAGTCCTCGAACAGGCGAAAAACTGTTTTTT. The whole variable domain, remainder taken from reference TRBV2 and TRBJ1-4, is EPEVTQTPSHQVTQMGQEVILRCVPISNHLYFYWYRQILGQKVEFLVSFYNNEISEKSEIFDDQFSVERPDGSNFTLKIRSTKLEDSAMYFCASSPRTGEKLFFGSGTQLSVL.

The rearrangement uses TRBV6-1 and TRBJ2-3, with D hard to call. Germline assignment: CDR1 MNHNS and CDR2 SASEGT. The CDR3 is made up of 8 amino acids. The CDR3 reads CPTDTQYF. The CDR3 bases are TGTCCCACAGATACGCAGTATTTT.

The rearrangement uses TRBV11-3 and TRBJ2-3, with 8 bases matching TRBD1. The CDR3 covers 16 residues. The V segment lost 1 base and the J segment 3 bases; nucleotides outside the gene matches: 6. In germline, CDR1 is SGHNT, CDR2 YENEEA. CDR3 loop: CASSLGNGQGTDTQYF. CDR3 bases: TGTGCCAGCAGCTTAGGAAATGGACAGGGAACAGATACGCAGTATTTT.

This clone was observed a handful of times. Here the CDR3 reads CASSLSSGSNQPQHF. The CDR3 DNA is TGTGCCAGCTCACTAAGTTCAGGGAGTAATCAGCCCCAGCATTTT. V and J are TRBV18 and TRBJ1-5, with a weak D call TRBD1 (5 bases). The CDR3 consists of 15 residues. Trimming removed 4 bases at V and 4 bases at J, with 14 bases between. Germline CDR1 KGHSH, CDR2 LQKENI.

The genes are TRBV7-9 and TRBJ2-5, with a weak D call TRBD2 (5 bases). V lost 1 base, J lost 1 base, and 16 bases lay in between. Germline-derived CDR1 and CDR2 are SEHNR and FQNEAQ (reference sequence). The length of the CDR3 is 17 residues. The CDR3 loop is CASSLEGRVGSQETQYF. CDR3 nucleotides: TGTGCCAGCAGCTTAGAGGGCCGGGTAGGGAGCCAAGAGACCCAGTACTTC. Based on the CDR3 plus reference TRBV7-9 and TRBJ2-5, the full variable domain is DTGVSQNPRHKITKRGQNVTFRCDPISEHNRLYWYRQTLGQGPEFLTYFQNEAQLEKSRLLSDRFSAERPKGSFSTLEIQRTEQGDSAMYLCASSLEGRVGSQETQYFGPGTRLLVL.

The rearrangement uses TRBV28 and TRBJ2-1, with D maybe TRBD2 (5 bases). This CDR3 spans 14 amino acids. V lost 5 bases and J 6 bases, leaving 14 bases between the germline ends. Germline CDR1 and CDR2: MDHEN and SYDVKM. The DNA for the CDR3 is TGTGCCAGCAGTGTCGGAGGTTCCCCCAATGAGCAGTTCTTC. Its translation: CASSVGGSPNEQFF.

Comment on this clone: A far larger clone is just one base off, so this is likely a read error. Additional DNA sequences in this sample encode the identical CDR3. The V gene is TRBV5-1, the J gene TRBJ2-7, with D perhaps assigned TRBD1 or TRBD2 (5 bases each). Per germline, CDR1 SGHRS and CDR2 YFSETQ. This CDR3 is 15 amino acids long. V lost 4 bases and J 1 base, leaving 15 bases between the germline ends. The CDR3 DNA reads TGCGCCAGCAGCGATACAGGAGGCCTGTCCTACGAGCAGTACTTC. This encodes CASSDTGGLSYEQYF.

This chain joins TRBV10-3 and TRBJ2-5, with TRBD2 as a possible D gene (6 bases). CDR3 size: 17 residues. CDR1 is ENHRY, CDR2 SYGVKD, per germline. Trimming cost V 3 bases and J 2 bases, with 19 bases left between them. In DNA form, the CDR3 reads TGTGCCATCAGTGATTCTAATAGCGGATGGAATCAAGAGACCCAGTACTTC. As protein: CAISDSNSGWNQETQYF.

The chain uses TRBV5-4 and TRBJ2-5; 11 bases line up with TRBD2. Trimming took 4 bases from V and 3 from J; bases not matched to a gene: 5. Germline V gene data show CDR1 as SGHNT and CDR2 as YYREEE (reference sequence). CDR3 size: 15 residues. The chain's CDR3 is CASSTGTSGKETQYF. The CDR3 nucleotides are TGTGCCAGCAGCACCGGGACTAGCGGAAAAGAGACCCAGTACTTC.

The chain links TRBV6-5 to TRBJ1-2, with D perhaps matching TRBD1 (5 bases). The length of the CDR3 is 14 residues. The germline V and J ends were trimmed by 6 bases and 1 base, with 12 bases remaining between them. The germline gives CDR1 MNHEY, CDR2 SVGAGI. The CDR3 sequence: CASSRDSNNYGYTF. In DNA form, the CDR3 reads TGTGCCAGCAGCCGGGACTCCAATAACTATGGCTACACCTTC.

The chain joins TRBV18 to TRBJ2-2; TRBD1 might be the D (5 bases). V gave up 3 bases and J gave up 4 bases, with 6 bases separating them. Germline V gene sequence: CDR1 KGHSH, CDR2 LQKENI. The CDR3 has 13 amino acids. Written as DNA, the CDR3 is TGTGCCAGCTCACCTCAGGGCACCGGGGAGCTGTTTTTT. Translating it yields CASSPQGTGELFF.

Details on this clone: This sample also contains other DNA sequences that code for the same CDR3. The chain employs TRBV18 and TRBJ2-7; D is undetermined. With 2 bases removed from V and 0 bases from J, the gap between germline ends came to 2 bases. Germline values: CDR1 KGHSH, CDR2 LQKENI. CDR3 length: 12 amino acids. The CDR3 loop reads CASSPNSYEQYF. CDR3 sequence (DNA): TGTGCCAGCTCACCAAACTCCTACGAGCAGTACTTC.

This clone was recorded once. A much larger clonotype is one base distant, so this may be a read error. The rearrangement uses TRBV7-2 and TRBJ2-7; D not resolved. The V gene lost 0 bases and the J gene lost 5 bases, with 2 bases spanning the gap. CDR1 and CDR2 (germline): SGHTA, FQGNSA. The CDR3 consists of 11 residues. Here the CDR3 reads CASSLAHEQYF. CDR3 DNA sequence: TGTGCCAGCAGCTTAGCCCACGAGCAGTACTTC.

The CDR3 DNA reads as TGCAGCGTTGGTACAGGGGATGGCTACGAGCAGTACTTC. Protein: CSVGTGDGYEQYF. The V call is TRBV29-1, the J call TRBJ2-7, with TRBD1 identical over 7 bases. V lost 4 bases, J lost 3 bases, and 6 bases stayed unmatched. The CDR3 is 13 residues long. CDR1 and CDR2 (germline): SQVTM, ANQGSEA.

V and J are TRBV5-1 and TRBJ2-6, with TRBD1 identical over 7 bases. CDR1 and CDR2 (germline): SGHRS, YFSETQ. The length of the CDR3 is 19 residues. The ends lost 4 bases at V and 0 bases at J; junction bases unmatched: 13. CDR3 amino acids: CASSLSTGATPSGANVLTF. The CDR3 coding sequence is TGCGCCAGCAGCCTTAGTACAGGGGCCACCCCCTCTGGGGCCAACGTCCTGACTTTC.

This chain links TRBV28 with TRBJ2-1; D gene unclear. Trimming stripped 3 bases from V and 0 bases from J, with 9 bases between. This CDR3 region has 15 residues. CDR1 is MDHEN and CDR2 is SYDVKM in the germline V gene. Written as DNA, the CDR3 is TGTGCCAGCAGTTTCTCACAGAGCTCCTACAATGAGCAGTTCTTC. This translates into CASSFSQSSYNEQFF.

This clone was found many times. The gene calls are TRBV2 and TRBJ1-4; D not certain. This CDR3 comprises 12 residues. Germline loops: CDR1 SNHLY, CDR2 FYNNEI. V shed 4 bases and J shed 7 bases, with 7 bases lying between them. Here the CDR3 reads CASSGDFEKLFF. The CDR3 DNA sequence: TGTGCCAGCAGTGGGGATTTTGAAAAACTGTTTTTT.

The rearrangement uses TRBV7-2 and TRBJ2-3, with D possibly being TRBD2 (5 bases). The V gene lost 0 bases and the J gene lost 5 bases, with 9 bases spanning the gap. Germline CDR1 and CDR2: SGHTA and FQGNSA. The CDR3 runs 14 residues. The chain's CDR3 is CASSLAGAQDTQYF. CDR3 DNA: TGTGCCAGCAGCTTAGCGGGAGCCCAAGATACGCAGTATTTT.

The V call is TRBV9, the J call TRBJ1-5, with TRBD1 matching 8 bases. Trimming cost V 4 bases and J 6 bases; bases outside gene matches: 3. Per germline, CDR1 SGDLS and CDR2 YYNGEE. The CDR3 has 13 residues. The chain's CDR3 is CASSPGQGQPQHF. The CDR3 bases are TGTGCCAGCAGCCCTGGACAGGGTCAGCCCCAGCATTTT.

V gene TRBV10-3 combines with J gene TRBJ1-5, with D maybe TRBD1 (5 bases). V lost 4 bases and J 2 bases, leaving 12 bases between the germline ends. The CDR3 is made up of 15 amino acids. Germline V CDR1 and CDR2: ENHRY, SYGVKD. CDR3: CAISGSGAGNQPQHF. CDR3 in DNA: TGTGCCATCAGTGGGTCCGGGGCCGGCAATCAGCCCCAGCATTTT.

This sequence joins TRBV5-5 and TRBJ2-7, with D tentatively TRBD1 (6 bases). Germline CDR1 SGHKS, CDR2 YYEKEE (reference sequence). CDR3 size: 15 residues. V gave up 2 bases and J gave up 3 bases, with 15 bases separating them. CDR3 sequence (DNA): TGTGCCAGCAGCTTTACCGAACAGGGTGTCTACGAGCAGTACTTC. This codes for CASSFTEQGVYEQYF.